These 28 T cell receptor beta chains were all obtained from the same sample, sequenced in a study of blood T cell repertoires in COVID-19. The data were produced by immunoSEQ multiplex PCR, yet TCRdb's version contains in-frame clones alone and is incomplete. Altogether a few hundred thousand clones are present, approximately 90% being singletons, with the ten largest covering over 1%. The sample consisted of PBMCs or T cells enriched from blood (not recorded which). The receptors originated from a woman between 40 and 55 years old with acute COVID-19.

This clone came up once. The gene calls are TRBV18 and TRBJ1-1; a weak D match, TRBD1 (5 bases). CDR3 length equals 13 residues. V was cut by 0 bases and J by 7 bases, with 9 bases left in between. Germline V CDR1 and CDR2: KGHSH, LQKENI. The CDR3 loop is CASSPPGGDEAFF. CDR3 nucleotide sequence: TGTGCCAGCTCACCACCGGGGGGAGATGAAGCTTTCTTT.

J is TRBJ1-5 and V is TRBV5-5, with 7 bases fitting TRBD1. CDR1 and CDR2 (germline): SGHKS, YYEKEE (reference sequence). After removal of 4 bases from V and 3 bases from J, the junction contained 10 bases not matched to a gene. The CDR3 has 16 amino acids. CDR3: CASSPSTGLNNQPQHF. As DNA, the CDR3 is TGTGCCAGCAGCCCCTCGACAGGGCTTAACAATCAGCCCCAGCATTTT.

J is TRBJ1-6 and V is TRBV15, with a weak D call TRBD1 (5 bases). This CDR3 spans 16 amino acids. Germline V gives CDR1 LNHNV, CDR2 YYDKDF (reference sequence). V dropped 0 bases and J dropped 4 bases, with 10 bases sitting between them. This CDR3 reads CATSRDQGVYNSPLHF. The CDR3 DNA reads as TGTGCCACCAGCAGAGATCAGGGTGTGTATAATTCACCCCTCCACTTT. The variable domain in full, with the rest retrieved from reference TRBV15 and TRBJ1-6, is DAMVIQNPRYQVTQFGKPVTLSCSQTLNHNVMYWYQQKSSQAPKLLFHYYDKDFNNEADTPDNFQSRRPNTSFCFLDIRSPGLGDTAMYLCATSRDQGVYNSPLHFGNGTRLTVT.

The CDR3 loop is CASSQDGFEWLDSEGTGELFF. CDR3 coding DNA: TGCGCCAGCAGCCAAGACGGATTCGAGTGGTTGGACAGCGAAGGCACCGGGGAGCTGTTTTTT. V usage is TRBV4-3 and J usage is TRBJ2-2; TRBD1 might be the D (6 bases). Trimming shortened V by 0 bases and J by 4 bases, and 27 bases separated the two germline ends. The CDR3 runs 21 residues. Germline V gives CDR1 LGHNA, CDR2 YSLEER.

The V and J genes are TRBV6-5 and TRBJ1-2; 7 bases align to TRBD1. The CDR3 is 14 residues long. V lost 7 bases to trimming and J lost 0 bases; unmatched junction nucleotides: 5. Germline CDR1 and CDR2: MNHEY and SVGAGI. The CDR3 DNA is TGTGCCAGCAAAAGGACAGGCGCTAACTATGGCTACACCTTC. It specifies CASKRTGANYGYTF.

This rearrangement joins TRBV19 to TRBJ1-1; D ambiguous. This CDR3 contains 13 residues. Trimming removed 7 bases at V and 0 bases at J, with 9 bases between. Germline CDR1 LNHDA, CDR2 SQIVND (reference sequence). The CDR3 coding sequence is TGTGCCAGTACAAGAGGGTTGAACACTGAAGCTTTCTTT. Translated, it gives CASTRGLNTEAFF.

A single count supports this clone. The chain employs TRBV30 and TRBJ1-5, with D unresolved. Between the trimmed V and J ends, which lost 1 base and 2 bases, there was a span of 9 bases. The CDR3 has 14 residues. Germline CDR1 reads GTSNPN; CDR2 reads SVGIG (reference sequence). The CDR3 nucleotides are TGTGCCTGGAGTGAGTATTCGGGCAATCAGCCCCAGCATTTT. The encoded protein is CAWSEYSGNQPQHF.

The rearrangement links TRBV7-3 to TRBJ2-2; D is undetermined. CDR1 is SGHTA, CDR2 FQGTGA, per germline. Deletions cut 5 bases from V and 2 bases from J, with 3 bases between. The CDR3 is 12 amino acids. The CDR3 nucleotides are TGTGCCAGCAGCCTTAACACCGGGGAGCTGTTTTTT. Its translation: CASSLNTGELFF.

J is TRBJ1-1 and V is TRBV19, with TRBD1 matching 7 bases. With V trimmed by 3 bases and J by 0 bases, 4 bases remained unmatched. This CDR3 has 15 residues. Germline V gene data show CDR1 as LNHDA and CDR2 as SQIVND (reference sequence). CDR3 bases: TGTGCCAGTAGTATCGGGACAGCATTGAACACTGAAGCTTTCTTT. Its translation is CASSIGTALNTEAFF. Using reference TRBV19 and TRBJ1-1 for the parts outside the CDR3, the full variable domain is DGGITQSPKYLFRKEGQNVTLSCEQNLNHDAMYWYRQDPGQGLRLIYYSQIVNDFQKGDIAEGYSVSREKKESFPLTVTSAQKNPTAFYLCASSIGTALNTEAFFGQGTRLTVV.

This clone has just a few counts. The CDR3 sequence is CASSVEVAGAGANVLTF. The CDR3 DNA follows: TGTGCCAGCAGCGTAGAAGTCGCGGGGGCTGGGGCCAACGTCCTGACTTTC. The chain couples TRBV9 to TRBJ2-6, with 7 bases identical to TRBD2. The J segment lost 2 bases and the V segment lost 0 bases, leaving 5 bases of the junction unmatched. This CDR3 spans 17 amino acids. In germline, CDR1 is SGDLS, CDR2 YYNGEE.

The V gene is TRBV3-1 (or the pseudogene TRBV3-2), the J gene TRBJ2-2, with 11 bases aligning to TRBD1. Germline assignment: CDR1 LGHDT and CDR2 YNNKEL (reference sequence). V was pared by 3 bases and J by 6 bases, with 6 bases of the junction left unmatched. The CDR3 sequence is 16 residues long. In DNA form, the CDR3 reads TGTGCCAGCAGCCACCTAGGACAGGGGGCATCCGGGGAGCTGTTTTTT. As protein: CASSHLGQGASGELFF.

This chain uses TRBV7-9 with TRBJ1-1; TRBD1 matches at 9 bases. The CDR3 extends over 13 amino acids. Trimming cost V 4 bases and J 8 bases; bases outside gene matches: 5. Looked up from germline, CDR1 is SEHNR and CDR2 is FQNEAQ (reference sequence). The CDR3 coding sequence is TGTGCCAGCAGCTCACAGGGGGCAAGGGAAGCTTTCTTT. Amino acid sequence: CASSSQGAREAFF.

This clone has a single count. The chain recombines TRBV24-1 with TRBJ2-2; 10 positions agree with TRBD2. The V gene end was trimmed by 5 bases and the J gene end by 7 bases; junction bases not matched to a gene: 3. There are 14 residues in the CDR3. CDR1 and CDR2 (germline): KGHDR, SFDVKD. The CDR3 region is CATSGLAGDGELFF. The CDR3 bases are TGTGCCACCAGTGGGCTAGCGGGAGACGGGGAGCTGTTTTTT.

The chain is built from TRBV7-9 and TRBJ1-2, with D tentatively TRBD1 (6 bases). Trimming took off 4 bases at V and 8 bases at J, with 14 bases between the two ends. CDR3 length: 13 residues. Germline V gives CDR1 SEHNR, CDR2 FQNEAQ (reference sequence). This CDR3 is CASSSTGPRGYTF. In DNA form, the CDR3 reads TGTGCCAGCAGCTCCACAGGGCCTCGGGGCTACACCTTC.

The CDR3 coding sequence is TGTGCCAGCAGTCGAGCTCCCCCGGAGACCCAGTACTTC. Its protein is CASSRAPPETQYF. The V call is TRBV7-9, the J call TRBJ2-5; no definite D call. The germline V gene has CDR1 SEHNR and CDR2 FQNEAQ (reference sequence). The CDR3 is 13 amino acids. Trimming removed 6 bases at V and 5 bases at J, with 13 bases between. Filled out from reference TRBV7-9 and TRBJ2-5, the complete variable domain reads DTGVSQNPRHKITKRGQNVTFRCDPISEHNRLYWYRQTLGQGPEFLTYFQNEAQLEKSRLLSDRFSAERPKGSFSTLEIQRTEQGDSAMYLCASSRAPPETQYFGPGTRLLVL.

The genes are TRBV7-2 and TRBJ2-5; 10 nucleotides agree with TRBD2. Germline CDR1 SGHTA, CDR2 FQGNSA. CDR3 size: 14 residues. The V and J ends lost 3 bases and 3 bases, in that order; junction bases with no gene match: 1. In DNA, the CDR3 is TGTGCCAGCAGCTTCGGACTAGCGGAAGAGACCCAGTACTTC. Its protein is CASSFGLAEETQYF.

The chain couples TRBV18 to TRBJ1-2, with 8 nucleotides matching TRBD1. Germline values: CDR1 KGHSH, CDR2 LQKENI. Trimming at V came to 6 bases and at J to 3 bases, leaving 9 bases not matched to a gene. The CDR3 covers 15 residues. The CDR3 here is CASSPPQTGDYGYTF. In DNA, the CDR3 is TGTGCCAGCTCCCCCCCCCAGACAGGGGACTATGGCTACACCTTC.

The V call is TRBV6-5, the J call TRBJ1-5, with D possibly TRBD1 on 5 matching bases. The V gene lost 2 bases and the J gene lost 4 bases, with 15 bases spanning the gap. The CDR3 length is 16 residues. Per germline, CDR1 MNHEY and CDR2 SVGAGI. CDR3 in DNA: TGTGCCAGCAGTTACAAACGCCAGGGAACGAATCAGCCCCAGCATTTT. Translating it yields CASSYKRQGTNQPQHF.

This chain connects TRBV30 to TRBJ2-3, with D uncertain. The CDR3 loop spans 12 amino acids. Germline-derived CDR1 and CDR2 are GTSNPN and SVGIG (reference sequence). Deletions cut 2 bases from V and 4 bases from J, with 7 bases between. CDR3 nucleotides: TGTGCCTGGAGTTACATCTCAGATACGCAGTATTTT. It is translated as CAWSYISDTQYF.

The J gene is TRBJ1-5, the V gene TRBV10-3; D not resolved. This CDR3 is built from 16 residues. Trimming stripped 1 base from V and 3 bases from J, with 13 bases between. Germline V gene sequence: CDR1 ENHRY, CDR2 SYGVKD. CDR3 residues: CAISELYGGNNQPQHF. In DNA, the CDR3 is TGTGCCATCAGTGAGTTATATGGAGGCAACAATCAGCCCCAGCATTTT.

The chain recombines TRBV20-1 with TRBJ1-5, with TRBD1 identical over 12 bases. The germline V gene has CDR1 DFQATT and CDR2 SNEGSKA (reference sequence). Trimming cost V 3 bases and J 2 bases; bases outside gene matches: 17. This CDR3 is built from 20 residues. The CDR3 nucleotides read TGCAGTGCTAGTCGGGCCCACCTGGGACAGGGGGCATTGGGCAATCAGCCCCAGCATTTT. Protein: CSASRAHLGQGALGNQPQHF.

V and J are TRBV24-1 and TRBJ2-1, with 14 bases matching TRBD2. The germline V gene encodes CDR1 KGHDR and CDR2 SFDVKD. The trim removed 2 bases at V and 7 bases at J, leaving 9 bases unmatched. This CDR3 comprises 18 residues. The CDR3 here is CATSDSGLAGGGGNEQFF. In DNA, the CDR3 is TGTGCCACCAGTGATTCCGGACTAGCGGGAGGCGGGGGGAATGAGCAGTTCTTC.

DNA of the CDR3: TGCGCCAGCAGCTTGACAGGGCCACCTGATGAAAAACTGTTTTTT. Translation gives CASSLTGPPDEKLFF. The genes are TRBV5-1 and TRBJ1-4; D might be TRBD1 (6 bases). Germline CDR1 SGHRS, CDR2 YFSETQ. The CDR3 has 15 amino acids. Deletions cut 1 base from V and 6 bases from J, with 13 bases between.

The rearrangement joins TRBV10-1 to TRBJ2-7, with TRBD2 matching 11 bases. Germline loops: CDR1 WNHNN, CDR2 SYGVQD (reference sequence). The CDR3 length is 19 residues. V gave up 0 bases and J gave up 7 bases; unmatched junction bases: 17. CDR3 DNA sequence: TGCGCCAGCAGTGAGTCCGCCAGGGGGCTAGCGGGAGGAGTGGGGGAGCAGTACGTC. It codes for CASSESARGLAGGVGEQYV.

The rearrangement links TRBV7-3 to TRBJ2-1, with TRBD2 matching over 11 bases. Per germline, CDR1 SGHTA and CDR2 FQGTGA. The CDR3 sequence is 16 residues long. With V trimmed by 4 bases and J by 6 bases, 8 bases remained unmatched. CDR3 sequence (DNA): TGTGCCAGCAGCTCCACTAGCGGGAGCCCCCCCAATGAGCAGTTCTTC. It is translated as CASSSTSGSPPNEQFF.

This sequence joins TRBV28 and TRBJ2-3; D unclear. Germline V CDR1 and CDR2: MDHEN, SYDVKM. There are 12 residues in the CDR3. The V end was cut by 8 bases, the J end by 1 base, with 7 bases between. The CDR3 spells CASRYRTDTQYF. For the CDR3, the DNA is TGTGCCAGCCGGTACCGCACAGATACGCAGTATTTT.

This chain links TRBV19 with TRBJ1-6, with TRBD1 matching 11 bases. CDR1 and CDR2 (germline): LNHDA, SQIVND (reference sequence). V shed 6 bases, J shed 14 bases, and the junction held 9 bases outside the gene matches. This CDR3 region has 14 residues. The DNA for the CDR3 is TGTGCCAGTAGCGCTGGACAGGGGGCGTTTTCCCTCCACTTT. Translated: CASSAGQGAFSLHF.

V is TRBV3-1 (or the pseudogene TRBV3-2) and J is TRBJ1-6; no clear D gene. Trimming pared 4 bases from V and 9 bases from J, leaving 7 bases between. CDR3 length equals 12 residues. Germline values: CDR1 LGHDT, CDR2 YNNKEL (reference sequence). DNA of the CDR3: TGTGCCAGCAGCCTTAGAAGTTCACCCCTCCACTTT. Protein sequence: CASSLRSSPLHF.